What follows are 16 T cell receptor beta chains derived from one specimen sequenced in a study of CD8 T cells in ankylosing spondylitis. TCRdb independently ran MiXCR on the 5' RACE reads; one entry per CDR3 protein. This sample has a few hundred thousand distinct CDR3 sequences; about 20% occur once, and the top ten carry approximately 33%. Sequenced sample: blood, either unsorted or a sorted T cell fraction (not recorded which). These receptor sequences come from a male donor with ankylosing spondylitis or in good health (not recorded which).

The chain links TRBV27 to TRBJ2-2; D may be TRBD1 (6 bases). Between the trimmed V and J ends, which lost 3 bases and 6 bases, there was a span of 11 bases. The V gene's germline CDR1 is MNHEY and CDR2 SMNVEV (reference sequence). This CDR3 has 14 amino acids. The CDR3 coding sequence is TGTGCCAGCAGTTTCACCAGGGGTGCCGGGGAGCTGTTTTTT. It specifies CASSFTRGAGELFF.

This clonotype was found a few times. This chain links TRBV4-3 with TRBJ2-7; tentative D call: TRBD1 (5 bases). Deletions cut 0 bases from V and 3 bases from J, with 18 bases between. This CDR3 is 17 amino acids long. Looked up from germline, CDR1 is LGHNA and CDR2 is YSLEER. The CDR3 region is CASSQDSRDSSYYEQYF. CDR3 bases: TGCGCCAGCAGCCAAGATAGCCGCGACAGTAGCTACTACGAGCAGTACTTC.

The chain recombines TRBV12-3 or TRBV12-4 with TRBJ2-5, with D perhaps TRBD1 or TRBD2 (7 bases each). Trimming took off 4 bases at V and 5 bases at J, with 17 bases between the two ends. This CDR3 is 15 amino acids long. DNA of the CDR3: TGTGCCAGCAGTTACCCCGACAGGGAGGGCGAGACCCAGTACTTC. Its translation: CASSYPDREGETQYF.

At least ten counts were recorded for this clonotype. The rearrangement joins TRBV7-8 to TRBJ1-2; 10 bases are a match to TRBD1. The CDR3 sequence is 14 residues long. CDR1 SGHVS and CDR2 FQNEAQ come from the germline V gene. The V segment lost 5 bases and the J segment 6 bases; nucleotides outside the gene matches: 6. The CDR3 nucleotides are TGTGCCAGCAGCCTTGGGACAGGGGTCCATGGCTACACCTTC. Encoded protein: CASSLGTGVHGYTF.

This clonotype occurred many times. The chain is built from TRBV5-1 and TRBJ1-2; D ambiguous. V lost 4 bases to trimming and J lost 0 bases, with 13 bases between them. The CDR3 totals 15 residues. The germline V gene has CDR1 SGHRS and CDR2 YFSETQ. The CDR3 DNA follows: TGCGCCAGCAGCCCCTCGCAGAGTCCTAACTATGGCTACACCTTC. Translated, it gives CASSPSQSPNYGYTF. Variable domain in full (rest from reference TRBV5-1 and TRBJ1-2): KAGVTQTPRYLIKTRGQQVTLSCSPISGHRSVSWYQQTPGQGLQFLFEYFSETQRNKGNFPGRFSGRQFSNSRSEMNVSTLELGDSALYLCASSPSQSPNYGYTFGSGTRLTVV.

This chain connects TRBV5-6 to TRBJ2-7, with 7 nucleotides matching TRBD1. The CDR3 runs to 16 residues. After removal of 2 bases from V and 4 bases from J, the junction contained 12 bases not matched to a gene. CDR1 is SGHDT, CDR2 YYEEEE, per germline. The CDR3 sequence is CASSLGHRGWSYEQYF. CDR3 in DNA: TGTGCCAGCAGCTTAGGCCACAGGGGTTGGAGTTACGAGCAGTACTTC.

In this sample, this clonotype turned up many times. The chain recombines TRBV9 with TRBJ2-5; no definite D call. This CDR3 has 15 amino acids. Trimming pared 1 base from V and 4 bases from J, leaving 14 bases between. Germline CDR1 and CDR2: SGDLS and YYNGEE. CDR3 DNA sequence: TGTGCCAGCAGCGTATATTGGGGAAGTGGAGAGACCCAGTACTTC. Its protein product is CASSVYWGSGETQYF. Filled out from reference TRBV9 and TRBJ2-5, the complete variable domain reads DSGVTQTPKHLITATGQRVTLRCSPRSGDLSVYWYQQSLDQGLQFLIQYYNGEERAKGNILERFSAQQFPDLHSELNLSSLELGDSALYFCASSVYWGSGETQYFGPGTRLLVL.

V gene TRBV12-3 or TRBV12-4 combines with J gene TRBJ1-4; the D is unclear. The length of the CDR3 is 15 residues. V lost 6 bases and J lost 0, with 11 bases in between. The CDR3 is CASRPPGSTNEKLFF. The CDR3 coding sequence is TGTGCCAGCAGACCGCCCGGGTCAACTAATGAAAAACTGTTTTTT.

This clonotype has at least ten counts. This chain joins TRBV9 and TRBJ2-5, with 8 bases fitting TRBD1. The CDR3 is 15 amino acids. V shed 2 bases and J 4 bases; nucleotides not matched to a gene: 7. Germline V gene sequence: CDR1 SGDLS, CDR2 YYNGEE. The CDR3 nucleotides are TGTGCCAGCAGCGTGGACAGGGTCGAGGGAGAGACCCAGTACTTC. It encodes CASSVDRVEGETQYF.

The V call is TRBV12-3 or TRBV12-4, the J call TRBJ1-1; no definite D call. CDR3 length: 12 amino acids. The germline V and J ends were trimmed by 2 bases and 1 base, with 2 bases remaining between them. The CDR3 DNA reads TGTGCCAGCAGTTTACAGAACACTGAAGCTTTCTTT. This codes for CASSLQNTEAFF.

The chain is built from TRBV20-1 and TRBJ1-2; perhaps TRBD1 as D (5 bases). The CDR3 sequence is 13 residues long. Trimming removed 4 bases at V and 7 bases at J, with 16 bases between. Germline V gene lookup returns CDR1 DFQATT and CDR2 SNEGSKA (reference sequence). CDR3 sequence reads: CSAILSGTPGYTF. The CDR3 bases are TGCAGTGCTATCCTTTCCGGGACTCCTGGCTACACCTTC.

This clonotype has just a few counts. The chain couples TRBV14 to TRBJ2-2, with D perhaps matching TRBD2 (6 bases). The CDR3 has 18 residues. CDR1 SGHDN and CDR2 FVKESK come from the germline V gene. The V end lost 4 bases, the J end lost 1 base, and 19 bases lay between the germline ends. The CDR3 nucleotides read TGTGCCAGCAGCCCGCCCCCGACCCCTAGCGAGAACACCGGGGAGCTGTTTTTT. It translates to CASSPPPTPSENTGELFF.

The chain recombines TRBV20-1 with TRBJ2-1; 10 bases are a match to TRBD2. V shed 0 bases, J shed 5 bases, and the junction held 16 bases outside the gene matches. This CDR3 is built from 19 residues. The V gene's germline CDR1 is DFQATT and CDR2 SNEGSKA (reference sequence). In DNA form, the CDR3 reads TGCAGTGCTAGAGACCCCATTGAAACCAGCGGGAGGGCTAACAATGAGCAGTTCTTC. Protein: CSARDPIETSGRANNEQFF.

The chain has TRBV7-9 and TRBJ2-1; 9 nucleotides align to TRBD2. With 6 bases clipped from V and 7 bases from J, the junction kept 7 bases outside the gene matches. This CDR3 spans 14 amino acids. Germline values: CDR1 SEHNR, CDR2 FQNEAQ (reference sequence). CDR3 residues: CASSRTSGPNEQFF. DNA of the CDR3: TGTGCCAGCAGTCGTACTAGCGGGCCGAATGAGCAGTTCTTC.

V usage is TRBV3-1 and J usage is TRBJ2-2; 9 bases align to TRBD2. The CDR3 length is 18 residues. The V gene's germline CDR1 is LGHDT and CDR2 YNNKEL (reference sequence). Germline trimming cut 1 base from V and 0 bases from J; bases unmatched to any gene: 6. The CDR3 here is CASSQVGGRAPNTGELFF. The CDR3, as DNA: TGTGCCAGCAGCCAAGTTGGCGGGAGGGCCCCGAACACCGGGGAGCTGTTTTTT.

This chain joins TRBV3-1 and TRBJ2-3; 9 bases line up with TRBD2. Trimming removed 10 bases from V and 1 base from J; junction bases left unmatched: 18. The germline CDR1 and CDR2 sequences are LGHDT and YNNKEL (reference sequence). This CDR3 contains 18 residues. The CDR3 is CAINLYPSGTLGTDTQYF. CDR3 DNA: TGTGCCATCAACCTTTATCCTAGCGGGACCCTCGGCACAGATACGCAGTATTTT.